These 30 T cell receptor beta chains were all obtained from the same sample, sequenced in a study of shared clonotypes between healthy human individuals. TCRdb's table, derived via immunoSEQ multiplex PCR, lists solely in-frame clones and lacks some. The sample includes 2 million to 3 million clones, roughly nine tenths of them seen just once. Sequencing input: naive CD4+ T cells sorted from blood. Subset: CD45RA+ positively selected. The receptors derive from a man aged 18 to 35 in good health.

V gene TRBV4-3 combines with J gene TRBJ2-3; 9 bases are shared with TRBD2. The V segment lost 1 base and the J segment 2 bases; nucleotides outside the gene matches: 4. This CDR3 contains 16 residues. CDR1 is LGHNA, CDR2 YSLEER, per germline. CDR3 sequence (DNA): TGCGCCAGCAGCCAAGTCTCTAGCGGGAACACAGATACGCAGTATTTT. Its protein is CASSQVSSGNTDTQYF.

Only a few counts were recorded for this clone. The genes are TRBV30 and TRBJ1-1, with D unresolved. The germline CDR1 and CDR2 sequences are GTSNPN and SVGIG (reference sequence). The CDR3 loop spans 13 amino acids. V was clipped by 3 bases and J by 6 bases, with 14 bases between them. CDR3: CAWRRGILPEAFF. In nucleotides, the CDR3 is TGTGCCTGGAGGAGAGGTATCCTCCCTGAAGCTTTCTTT.

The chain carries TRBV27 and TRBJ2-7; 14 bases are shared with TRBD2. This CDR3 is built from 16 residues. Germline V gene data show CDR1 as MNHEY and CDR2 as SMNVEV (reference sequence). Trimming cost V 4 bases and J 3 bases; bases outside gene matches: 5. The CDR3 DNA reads TGTGCCAGCAGTTCGCGGACTAGCGGGAGGATCTACGAGCAGTACTTC. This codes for CASSSRTSGRIYEQYF.

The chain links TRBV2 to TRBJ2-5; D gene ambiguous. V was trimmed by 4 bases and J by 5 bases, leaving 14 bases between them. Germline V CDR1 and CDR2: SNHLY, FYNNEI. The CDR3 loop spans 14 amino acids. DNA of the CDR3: TGTGCCAGCAGTGCCTCTGGCCTCAGGGAGACCCAGTACTTC. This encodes CASSASGLRETQYF.

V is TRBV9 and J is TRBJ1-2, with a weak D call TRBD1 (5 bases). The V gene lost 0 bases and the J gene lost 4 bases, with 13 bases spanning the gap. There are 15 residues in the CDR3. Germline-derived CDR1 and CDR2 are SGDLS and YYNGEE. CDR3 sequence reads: CASSVVGGLGYGYTF. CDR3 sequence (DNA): TGTGCCAGCAGCGTAGTCGGGGGATTGGGCTATGGCTACACCTTC.

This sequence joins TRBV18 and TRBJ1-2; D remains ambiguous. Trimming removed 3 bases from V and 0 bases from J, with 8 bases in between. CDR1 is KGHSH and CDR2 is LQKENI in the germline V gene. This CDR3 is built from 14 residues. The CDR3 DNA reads TGTGCCAGCTCACCCTCACAGACTAACTATGGCTACACCTTC. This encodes CASSPSQTNYGYTF. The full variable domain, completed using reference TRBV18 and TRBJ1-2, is NAGVMQNPRHLVRRRGQEARLRCSPMKGHSHVYWYRQLPEEGLKFMVYLQKENIIDESGMPKERFSAEFPKEGPSILRIQQVVRGDSAAYFCASSPSQTNYGYTFGSGTRLTVV.

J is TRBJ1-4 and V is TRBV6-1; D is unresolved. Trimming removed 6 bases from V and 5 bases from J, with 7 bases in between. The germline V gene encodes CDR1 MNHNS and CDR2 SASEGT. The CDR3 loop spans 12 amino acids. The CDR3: CASSVLNEKLFF. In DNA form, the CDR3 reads TGTGCCAGCAGCGTACTAAATGAAAAACTGTTTTTT.

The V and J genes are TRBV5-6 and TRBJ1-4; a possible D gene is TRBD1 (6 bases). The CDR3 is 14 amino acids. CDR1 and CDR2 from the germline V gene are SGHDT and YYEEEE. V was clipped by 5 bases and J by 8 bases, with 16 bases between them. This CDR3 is CASSGQLGEEKLFF. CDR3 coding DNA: TGTGCCAGCAGTGGACAGTTGGGAGAGGAAAAACTGTTTTTT.

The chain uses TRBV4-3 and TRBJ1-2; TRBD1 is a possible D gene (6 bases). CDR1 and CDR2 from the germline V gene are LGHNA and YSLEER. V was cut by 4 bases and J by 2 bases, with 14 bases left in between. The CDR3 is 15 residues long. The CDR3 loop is CASSPLGQGNYGYTF. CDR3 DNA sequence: TGCGCCAGCAGCCCCCTGGGACAAGGCAACTATGGCTACACCTTC.

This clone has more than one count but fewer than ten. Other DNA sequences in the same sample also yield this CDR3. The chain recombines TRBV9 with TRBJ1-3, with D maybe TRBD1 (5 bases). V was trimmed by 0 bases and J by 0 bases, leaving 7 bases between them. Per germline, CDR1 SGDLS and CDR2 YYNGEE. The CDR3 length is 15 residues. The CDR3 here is CASSVEGTSGNTIYF. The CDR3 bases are TGTGCCAGCAGCGTAGAAGGGACCTCTGGAAACACCATATATTTT.

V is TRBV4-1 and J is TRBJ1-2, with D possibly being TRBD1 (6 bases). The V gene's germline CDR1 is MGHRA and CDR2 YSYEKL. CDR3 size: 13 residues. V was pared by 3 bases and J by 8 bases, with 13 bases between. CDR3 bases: TGCGCCAGCAGCCAGGTTGGGGGGCCGGGCTACACCTTC. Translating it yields CASSQVGGPGYTF.

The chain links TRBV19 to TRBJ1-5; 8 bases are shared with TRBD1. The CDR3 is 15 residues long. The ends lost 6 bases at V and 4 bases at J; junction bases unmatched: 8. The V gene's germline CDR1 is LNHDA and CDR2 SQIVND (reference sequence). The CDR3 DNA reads TGTGCCAGTAGGTCACCGACAGGGGCGAATCAGCCCCAGCATTTT. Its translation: CASRSPTGANQPQHF.

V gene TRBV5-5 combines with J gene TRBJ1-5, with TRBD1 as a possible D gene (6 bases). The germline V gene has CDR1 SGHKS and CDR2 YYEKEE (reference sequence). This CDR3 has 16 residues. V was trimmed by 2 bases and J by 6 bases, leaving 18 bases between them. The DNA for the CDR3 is TGTGCCAGCAGCTTAGGGACCGCGGGGGCGAGTCAGCCCCAGCATTTT. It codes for CASSLGTAGASQPQHF.

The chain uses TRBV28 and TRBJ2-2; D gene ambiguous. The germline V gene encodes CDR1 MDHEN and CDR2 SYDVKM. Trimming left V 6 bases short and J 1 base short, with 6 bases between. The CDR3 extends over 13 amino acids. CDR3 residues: CASRSQNTGELFF. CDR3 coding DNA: TGTGCCAGCAGGTCTCAGAACACCGGGGAGCTGTTTTTT.

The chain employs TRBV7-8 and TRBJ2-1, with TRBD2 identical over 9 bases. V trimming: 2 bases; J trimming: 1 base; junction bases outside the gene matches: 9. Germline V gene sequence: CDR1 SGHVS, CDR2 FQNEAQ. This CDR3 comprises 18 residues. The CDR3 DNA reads TGTGCCAGCAGCTTAAGGGGTGGCGGGAGGGGATCCTACAATGAGCAGTTCTTC. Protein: CASSLRGGGRGSYNEQFF.

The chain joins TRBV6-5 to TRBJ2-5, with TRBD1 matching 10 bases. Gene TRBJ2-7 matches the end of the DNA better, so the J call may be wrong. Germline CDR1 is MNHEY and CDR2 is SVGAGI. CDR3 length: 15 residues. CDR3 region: CASSYDRGRIDEQYF. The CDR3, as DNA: TGTGCCAGCAGTTACGACAGGGGGCGAATCGACGAGCAGTACTTC.

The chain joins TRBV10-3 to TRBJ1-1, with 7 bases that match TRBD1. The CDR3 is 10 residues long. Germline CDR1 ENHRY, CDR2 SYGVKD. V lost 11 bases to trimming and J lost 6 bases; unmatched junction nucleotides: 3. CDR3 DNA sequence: TGTGCCTCCAGGGGGGCTGAAGCTTTCTTT. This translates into CASRGAEAFF.

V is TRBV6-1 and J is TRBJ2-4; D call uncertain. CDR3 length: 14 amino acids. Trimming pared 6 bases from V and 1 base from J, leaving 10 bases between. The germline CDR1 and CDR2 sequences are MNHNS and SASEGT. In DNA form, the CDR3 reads TGTGCCAGCAGGGACCCTTCCGCCAAAAACATTCAGTACTTC. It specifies CASRDPSAKNIQYF.

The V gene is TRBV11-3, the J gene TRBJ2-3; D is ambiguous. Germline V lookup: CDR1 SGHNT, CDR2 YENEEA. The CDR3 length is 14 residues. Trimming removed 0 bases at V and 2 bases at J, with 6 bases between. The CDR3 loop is CASSLDGATDTQYF. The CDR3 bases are TGTGCCAGCAGCTTAGACGGAGCCACAGATACGCAGTATTTT.

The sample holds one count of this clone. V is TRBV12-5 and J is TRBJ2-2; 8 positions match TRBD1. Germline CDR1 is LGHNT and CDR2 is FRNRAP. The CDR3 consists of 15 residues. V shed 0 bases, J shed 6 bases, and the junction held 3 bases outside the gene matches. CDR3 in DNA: TGTGCTAGTGGTTTGGTACAGGGGGGTTCCGGGGAGCTGTTTTTT. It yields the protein CASGLVQGGSGELFF.

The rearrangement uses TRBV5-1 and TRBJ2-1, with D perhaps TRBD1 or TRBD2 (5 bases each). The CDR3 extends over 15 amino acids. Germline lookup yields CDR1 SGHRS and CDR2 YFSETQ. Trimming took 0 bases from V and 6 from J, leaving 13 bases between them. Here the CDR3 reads CASSLERGVGNEQFF. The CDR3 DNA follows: TGCGCCAGCAGCTTGGAGAGGGGAGTGGGCAATGAGCAGTTCTTC.

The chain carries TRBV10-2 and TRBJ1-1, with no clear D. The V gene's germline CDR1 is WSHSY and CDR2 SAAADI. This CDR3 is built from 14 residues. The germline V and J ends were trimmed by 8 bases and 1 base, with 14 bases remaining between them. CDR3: CASCRDAWNTEAFF. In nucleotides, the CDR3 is TGCGCCAGCTGTCGAGATGCGTGGAACACTGAAGCTTTCTTT.

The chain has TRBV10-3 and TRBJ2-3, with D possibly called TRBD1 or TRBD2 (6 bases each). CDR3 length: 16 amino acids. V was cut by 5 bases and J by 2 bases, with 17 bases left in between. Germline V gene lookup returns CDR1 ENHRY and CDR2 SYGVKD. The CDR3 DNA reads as TGTGCCATCAGTTCCAAGAGTGGGGGGCTCACAGATACGCAGTATTTT. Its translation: CAISSKSGGLTDTQYF.

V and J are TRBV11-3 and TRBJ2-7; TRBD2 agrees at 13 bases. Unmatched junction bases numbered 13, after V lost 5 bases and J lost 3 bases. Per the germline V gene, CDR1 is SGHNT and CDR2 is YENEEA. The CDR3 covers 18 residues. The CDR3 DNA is TGTGCCAGCAGCCCCCAACTAGCGGGAGGGGAGCGGGTCTACGAGCAGTACTTC. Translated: CASSPQLAGGERVYEQYF.

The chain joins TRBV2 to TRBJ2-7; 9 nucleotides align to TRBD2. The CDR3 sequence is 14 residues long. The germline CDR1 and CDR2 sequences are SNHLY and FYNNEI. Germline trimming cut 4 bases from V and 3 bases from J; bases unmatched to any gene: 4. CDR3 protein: CASSGSGSLYEQYF. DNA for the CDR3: TGTGCCAGCAGTGGTAGCGGGAGTCTCTACGAGCAGTACTTC.

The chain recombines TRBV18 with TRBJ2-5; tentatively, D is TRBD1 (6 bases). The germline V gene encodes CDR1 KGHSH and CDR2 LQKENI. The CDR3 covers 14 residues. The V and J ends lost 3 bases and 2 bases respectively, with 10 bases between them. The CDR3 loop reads CASSPYQGQETQYF. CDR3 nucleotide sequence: TGTGCCAGCTCACCGTACCAGGGGCAAGAGACCCAGTACTTC.

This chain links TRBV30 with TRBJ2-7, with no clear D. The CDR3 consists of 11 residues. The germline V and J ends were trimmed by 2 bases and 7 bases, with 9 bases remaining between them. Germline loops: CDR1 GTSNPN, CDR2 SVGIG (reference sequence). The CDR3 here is CAWSYPGEQYF. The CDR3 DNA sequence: TGTGCCTGGAGTTACCCCGGAGAGCAGTACTTC.

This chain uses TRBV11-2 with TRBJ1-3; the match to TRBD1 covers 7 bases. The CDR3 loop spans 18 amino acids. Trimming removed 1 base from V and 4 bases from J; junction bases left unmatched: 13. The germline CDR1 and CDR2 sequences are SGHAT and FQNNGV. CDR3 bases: TGTGCCAGCAGCTTAGTTATCGGACAGGTGGCCTCCGGAAACACCATATATTTT. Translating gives CASSLVIGQVASGNTIYF. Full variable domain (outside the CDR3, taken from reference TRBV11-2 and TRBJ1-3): EAGVAQSPRYKIIEKRQSVAFWCNPISGHATLYWYQQILGQGPKLLIQFQNNGVVDDSQLPKDRFSAERLKGVDSTLKIQPAKLEDSAVYLCASSLVIGQVASGNTIYFGEGSWLTVV.

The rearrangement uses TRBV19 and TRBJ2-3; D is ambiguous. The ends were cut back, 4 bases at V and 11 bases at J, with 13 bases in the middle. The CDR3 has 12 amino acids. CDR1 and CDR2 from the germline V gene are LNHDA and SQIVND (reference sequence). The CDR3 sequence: CASSSNYGGQYF. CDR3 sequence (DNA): TGTGCCAGTAGTAGCAACTACGGCGGGCAGTATTTT.

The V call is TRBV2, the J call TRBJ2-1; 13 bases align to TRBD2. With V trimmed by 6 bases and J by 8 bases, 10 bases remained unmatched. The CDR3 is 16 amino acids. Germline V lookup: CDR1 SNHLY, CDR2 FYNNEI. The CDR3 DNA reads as TGTGCCAGCAGCCTCTTCCGACTAGCGGGGGGCGATGAGCAGTTCTTC. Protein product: CASSLFRLAGGDEQFF.